This TCR beta chain was found in a study of CD8 T cells in Susac syndrome. The germline CDR1 and CDR2 sequences are SQVTM and ANQGSEA. The V end was cut by 3 bases, the J end by 1 base, with 3 bases between. The CDR3 covers 11 residues. Reverse transcription of roughly 0.45 to 1 ug RNA was performed with random hexamers. TCRdb re-analysed the immunoSEQ multiplex PCR reads in MiXCR, keeping a single row per CDR3 protein. Seen here are some 150,000 distinct CDR3 sequences, approximately 94% observed once, and the top ten hold roughly 0.21%. The receptor's source is a human donor with multiple sclerosis. Material for sequencing was CD8+ T cells from PBMCs. J is TRBJ1-1 and V is TRBV29-1; the D is unclear. The CDR3 reads CSVDQNTEAFF. CDR3 coding DNA: TGCAGCGTTGACCAGAACACTGAAGCTTTCTTT.